Following are 21 T cell receptor beta chains from one sample sequenced in a study of follicular helper T cells after annual influenza vaccination. Sequenced by immunoSEQ multiplex PCR; TCRdb stores in-frame clones only, minus some. This sample yields roughly 7,000 clones, of which approximately 80% are seen a single time; roughly 0.54% belongs to the top ten. Time point reported: 2015-2016 season, 7 days after influenza vaccination. Sequenced material: CXCR5- memory CD4+ T cells sorted from blood, taken 7 days after influenza vaccination. The receptor set was obtained from an adult who received the influenza vaccine.

The J gene is TRBJ1-3, the V gene TRBV13; D is ambiguous. CDR1 is PRHDT and CDR2 is FYEKMQ in the germline V gene (reference sequence). The CDR3 loop spans 15 amino acids. Trimming left V 3 bases short and J 4 bases short, with 13 bases between. CDR3 protein: CASSFPGPGGNTIYF. CDR3 DNA sequence: TGTGCCAGCAGCTTCCCGGGTCCGGGGGGAAACACCATATATTTT. The whole variable domain, filled in from reference TRBV13 and TRBJ1-3, reads AAGVIQSPRHLIKEKRETATLKCYPIPRHDTVYWYQQGPGQDPQFLISFYEKMQSDKGSIPDRFSAQQFSDYHSELNMSSLELGDSALYFCASSFPGPGGNTIYFGEGSWLTVV.

The DNA of the CDR3 is TGTGCCAGCAACCGCAGGGGGCGCGGAACAGATACGCAGTATTTT. This encodes CASNRRGRGTDTQYF. The chain uses TRBV28 and TRBJ2-3; 8 nucleotides agree with TRBD1. J lost 3 bases, V lost 7 bases, and 9 bases had no gene match. Germline values: CDR1 MDHEN, CDR2 SYDVKM. The CDR3 spans 15 residues.

The CDR3 DNA reads as TGTGCCAGCAACGGACTAGCGGGAGAGTATGAGCAGTTCTTC. Residues: CASNGLAGEYEQFF. V is TRBV2 and J is TRBJ2-1; 13 bases line up with TRBD2. This CDR3 has 14 amino acids. Germline V gene data show CDR1 as SNHLY and CDR2 as FYNNEI. V lost 7 bases and J lost 8; bases outside the gene matches: 5.

The rearrangement joins TRBV5-4 to TRBJ2-5; 7 positions match TRBD2. CDR3 length equals 13 residues. V lost 1 base and J lost 4; bases outside the gene matches: 1. Germline lookup yields CDR1 SGHNT and CDR2 YYREEE (reference sequence). The CDR3 nucleotides read TGTGCCAGCAGCTTGCCTAGCGGAGAGACCCAGTACTTC. As protein: CASSLPSGETQYF.

This rearrangement joins TRBV11-2 to TRBJ2-5, with a tentative D call TRBD2 (6 bases). The CDR3 spans 15 residues. V was clipped by 4 bases and J by 3 bases, with 15 bases between them. Germline V gene sequence: CDR1 SGHAT, CDR2 FQNNGV. CDR3 in DNA: TGTGCCAGCAGCTATTCGGGAGCGCATAAAGAGACCCAGTACTTC. The encoded protein is CASSYSGAHKETQYF.

The rearrangement joins TRBV11-2 to TRBJ1-2; D is perhaps TRBD1 (5 bases). Germline CDR1 is SGHAT and CDR2 is FQNNGV. CDR3 size: 14 residues. V shed 7 bases and J shed 2 bases, with 14 bases lying between them. As DNA, the CDR3 is TGTGCCAGCACCTCAACCCAGGGAAACTATGGCTACACCTTC. It yields the protein CASTSTQGNYGYTF.

V usage is TRBV21-1 and J usage is TRBJ1-3. TRBV21-1 is listed as a pseudogene. This CDR3 has 17 residues. CDR3 nucleotide sequence: TGTGCCAGCAGGAGGACCGTGCTACAACACGCACGAAACACCATATATTTT. Protein product: CASRRTVLQHARNTIYF.

The chain employs TRBV7-2 and TRBJ1-1; possibly TRBD1 for D (5 bases). The CDR3 spans 14 residues. Trimming removed 5 bases at V and 3 bases at J, with 13 bases between. Germline-derived CDR1 and CDR2 are SGHTA and FQGNSA. CDR3: CASSPRGTYTEAFF. DNA of the CDR3: TGTGCCAGCAGCCCGCGGGGCACCTACACTGAAGCTTTCTTT.

The table lists this clone with a few counts. The rearrangement links TRBV11-2 to TRBJ1-2, with D uncertain. Trimming left V 6 bases short and J 4 bases short, with 9 bases between. Per the germline V gene, CDR1 is SGHAT and CDR2 is FQNNGV. The CDR3 has 12 amino acids. The CDR3 nucleotides are TGTGCCAGCAGTCAGGAGAGCTATGGCTACACCTTC. As protein: CASSQESYGYTF.

The CDR3 reads CASSEVDGHLNQPQHF. CDR3 coding DNA: TGTGCCAGCAGTGAAGTGGACGGCCACCTCAATCAGCCCCAGCATTTT. The gene calls are TRBV2 and TRBJ1-5; D unresolved. The CDR3 covers 16 residues. The V and J ends lost 1 base and 3 bases respectively, with 13 bases between them. The germline gives CDR1 SNHLY, CDR2 FYNNEI.

The chain combines TRBV4-2 with TRBJ1-5, with a possible D match to TRBD1 (5 bases). This CDR3 contains 14 residues. Germline V CDR1 and CDR2: LGHNA, YNFKEQ. With 3 bases removed from V and 2 bases from J, the gap between germline ends came to 8 bases. In DNA, the CDR3 is TGTGCCAGCAGCCATGGGGGGGGCAATCAGCCCCAGCATTTT. It is translated as CASSHGGGNQPQHF.

This clone has more than one count but fewer than ten. The V and J genes are TRBV19 and TRBJ2-2, with D possibly called TRBD1 or TRBD2 (6 bases each). CDR1 LNHDA and CDR2 SQIVND come from the germline V gene (reference sequence). The CDR3 length is 13 residues. Trimming cost V 9 bases and J 6 bases, with 14 bases left between them. The CDR3 region is CASSEEGAGELFF. The DNA of the CDR3 is TGTGCCAGCTCGGAGGAGGGGGCCGGGGAGCTGTTTTTT.

The V gene is TRBV7-9, the J gene TRBJ1-1; no clear D gene. CDR3 length: 15 amino acids. Germline CDR1 reads SEHNR; CDR2 reads FQNEAQ (reference sequence). Trimming took 2 bases from V and 1 from J, leaving 11 bases between them. CDR3 DNA: TGTGCCAGCAGCTTACCCGGAGGTTCGAACACTGAAGCTTTCTTT. Translated, it gives CASSLPGGSNTEAFF.

The chain joins TRBV1 to TRBJ1-5. TRBV1 is designated a pseudogene. This CDR3 is 14 amino acids long. CDR3 DNA sequence: TGCACCAGCAGCCAAGCCGGGATAGGTCAGCCCCAGCATTTT. It yields the protein CTSSQAGIGQPQHF.

This clone has more than one count but fewer than ten. The genes are TRBV19 and TRBJ1-2; the match to TRBD1 covers 9 bases. Germline trimming cut 4 bases from V and 5 bases from J; bases unmatched to any gene: 8. Per the germline V gene, CDR1 is LNHDA and CDR2 is SQIVND (reference sequence). The CDR3 consists of 15 residues. CDR3 loop: CASSTPGQGNYGYTF. In DNA, the CDR3 is TGTGCCAGTAGTACGCCGGGACAGGGAAATTATGGCTACACCTTC.

The rearrangement links TRBV6-5 to TRBJ1-5, with 7 bases lining up with TRBD1. Germline CDR1 and CDR2: MNHEY and SVGAGI. CDR3 length: 14 residues. Trimming cost V 4 bases and J 2 bases; bases outside gene matches: 2. CDR3 sequence (DNA): TGTGCCAGCAGTTCCACAGGGGGCAATCAGCCCCAGCATTTT. It codes for CASSSTGGNQPQHF.

The V gene is TRBV6-1, the J gene TRBJ2-2; 9 positions match TRBD1. Trimming removed 7 bases from V and 4 bases from J; junction bases left unmatched: 7. Germline CDR1 reads MNHNS; CDR2 reads SASEGT. The CDR3 runs 15 residues. The CDR3 bases are TGTGCCAGCACCCGGACAGGGGTCAGCACCGGGGAGCTGTTTTTT. Translated: CASTRTGVSTGELFF.

V and J are TRBV28 and TRBJ1-5; 7 nucleotides agree with TRBD1. Germline lookup yields CDR1 MDHEN and CDR2 SYDVKM. The CDR3 loop spans 15 amino acids. Germline trimming cut 3 bases from V and 2 bases from J; bases unmatched to any gene: 4. This CDR3 reads CASSFPGQGNQPQHF. CDR3 sequence (DNA): TGTGCCAGCAGTTTCCCCGGACAGGGCAATCAGCCCCAGCATTTT.

The rearrangement uses TRBV7-8 and TRBJ1-1; D is perhaps TRBD1 (5 bases). This CDR3 comprises 13 residues. Trimming took 5 bases from V and 3 from J, leaving 10 bases between them. Germline V gives CDR1 SGHVS, CDR2 FQNEAQ. CDR3 in DNA: TGTGCCAGCAGCCTTTCCAGGGACACTGAAGCTTTCTTT. Translated: CASSLSRDTEAFF.

The V gene is TRBV5-4, the J gene TRBJ1-2, with 7 positions matching TRBD1. V shed 1 base, J shed 8 bases, and the junction held 8 bases outside the gene matches. The CDR3 has 14 residues. Germline V gives CDR1 SGHNT, CDR2 YYREEE (reference sequence). CDR3 in DNA: TGTGCCAGCAGCTTGTATAAGGGGGCGCAGGGCTACACCTTC. Its protein product is CASSLYKGAQGYTF.

V and J are TRBV6-1 and TRBJ1-2, with no clear D. V lost 6 bases and J 8 bases, leaving 16 bases between the germline ends. The CDR3 is made up of 13 amino acids. The germline V gene has CDR1 MNHNS and CDR2 SASEGT. CDR3 DNA sequence: TGTGCCAGCAGGGTAAACAGAGACTGGGGCTACACCTTC. It is translated as CASRVNRDWGYTF.